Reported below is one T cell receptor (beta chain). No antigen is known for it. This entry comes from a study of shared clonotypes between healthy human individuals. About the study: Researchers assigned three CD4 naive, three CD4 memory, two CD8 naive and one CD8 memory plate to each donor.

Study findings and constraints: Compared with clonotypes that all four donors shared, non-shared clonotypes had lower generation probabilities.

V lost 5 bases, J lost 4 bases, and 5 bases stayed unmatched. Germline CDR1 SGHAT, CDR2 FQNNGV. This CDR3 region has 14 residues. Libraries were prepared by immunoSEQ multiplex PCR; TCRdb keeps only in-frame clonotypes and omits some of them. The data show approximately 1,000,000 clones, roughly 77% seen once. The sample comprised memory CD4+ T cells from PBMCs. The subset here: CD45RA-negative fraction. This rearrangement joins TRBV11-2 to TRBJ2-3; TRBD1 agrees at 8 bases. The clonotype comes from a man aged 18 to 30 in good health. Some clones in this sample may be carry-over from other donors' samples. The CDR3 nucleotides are TGTGCCAGCAGCATGGGACAGGAGGCAGATACGCAGTATTTT. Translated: CASSMGQEADTQYF.